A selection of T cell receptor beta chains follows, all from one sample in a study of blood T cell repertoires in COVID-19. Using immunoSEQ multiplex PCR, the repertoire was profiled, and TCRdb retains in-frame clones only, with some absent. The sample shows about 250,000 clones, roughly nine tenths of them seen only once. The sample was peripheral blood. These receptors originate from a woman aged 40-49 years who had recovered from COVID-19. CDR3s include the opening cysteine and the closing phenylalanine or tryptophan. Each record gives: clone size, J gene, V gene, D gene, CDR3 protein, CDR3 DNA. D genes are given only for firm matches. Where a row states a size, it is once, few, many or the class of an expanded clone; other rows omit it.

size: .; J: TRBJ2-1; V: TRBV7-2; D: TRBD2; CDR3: CASSYIGRTSYNEQFF; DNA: TGTGCCAGCAGCTATATCGGGAGGACCTCCTACAATGAGCAGTTCTTC
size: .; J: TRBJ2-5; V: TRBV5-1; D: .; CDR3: CASSLVEGGETQYF; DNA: TGCGCCAGCAGCTTGGTAGAGGGAGGCGAGACCCAGTACTTC
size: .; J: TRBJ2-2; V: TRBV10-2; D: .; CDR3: CASSPGSLTGELFF; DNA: TGCGCCAGCAGCCCCGGGTCTCTCACCGGGGAGCTGTTTTTT
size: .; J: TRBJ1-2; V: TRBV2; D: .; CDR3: CASSAGGHYGYTF; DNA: TGTGCCAGCAGTGCGGGAGGGCACTATGGCTACACCTTC
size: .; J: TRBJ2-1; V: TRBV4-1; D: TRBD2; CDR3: CASSQEGTSGRRNEQFF; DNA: TGCGCCAGCAGCCAAGAAGGGACTAGCGGGAGAAGGAATGAGCAGTTCTTC
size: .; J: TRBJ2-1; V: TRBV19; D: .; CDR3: CASSIGAVSSYNEQFF; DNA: TGTGCCAGTAGTATTGGAGCGGTCAGCTCCTACAATGAGCAGTTCTTC
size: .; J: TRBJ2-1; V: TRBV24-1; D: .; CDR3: CATSESQGGSYNEQFF; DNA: TGTGCCACCAGTGAATCCCAGGGGGGTTCCTACAATGAGCAGTTCTTC
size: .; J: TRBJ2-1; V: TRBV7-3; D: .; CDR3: CASSLIARDRVASNNEQFF; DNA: TGTGCCAGCAGCTTAATAGCCCGAGACCGTGTGGCTAGCAACAATGAGCAGTTCTTC
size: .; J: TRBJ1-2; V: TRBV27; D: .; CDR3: CASSLAGGNYGYTF; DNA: TGTGCCAGCAGTTTAGCAGGCGGGAACTATGGCTACACCTTC
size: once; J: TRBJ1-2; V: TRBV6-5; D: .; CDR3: CALYGTRGGYTF; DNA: TGTGCCCTATACGGGACGCGGGGTGGCTACACCTTC
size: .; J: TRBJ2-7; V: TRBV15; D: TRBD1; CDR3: CATSRGTGPYEQYF; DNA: TGTGCCACCAGCAGAGGGACAGGGCCCTACGAGCAGTACTTC